This T cell receptor (beta chain) was retrieved from a study of graft-versus-host responses after intestinal transplantation. Study-wide context: Isolated intestinal, liver-intestinal, or multivisceral transplants were what recipients had. Each recipient received anti-thymocyte globulin induction, then tacrolimus and steroids for roughly 3 years. Notes on the study in general: GvH clones were found in recipient marrow; some appeared first in ileum or blood.

Comment on this clone: Its antigen remains unidentified.

The CDR3 is made up of 15 amino acids. Unmatched junction bases numbered 2, after V lost 0 bases and J lost 1 base. Germline loops: CDR1 SGDLS, CDR2 YYNGEE. The data were produced by immunoSEQ multiplex PCR, yet TCRdb's version contains in-frame clones alone and is incomplete. The sample includes some 120,000 clones, approximately 90% of them seen just once. This TCR was sampled from a human donor who received an intestinal transplant. Sequencing was performed on unstimulated CD4+ T cells sorted from spleen or lymph node cells, taken before intestinal transplant. The chain joins TRBV9 to TRBJ2-3; 7 nucleotides match TRBD2. CDR3 sequence reads: CASSVVAGGTDTQYF. CDR3 nucleotides: TGTGCCAGCAGCGTAGTGGCGGGAGGCACAGATACGCAGTATTTT.